This TCR beta chain was recovered during a study of blood T cell repertoires in COVID-19. Study in general: The cDNA or gDNA used as material had been derived from T cells, B-cell-depleted T cells, or PBMCs.

TCRdb's copy holds only in-frame clones and misses some; the assay was immunoSEQ multiplex PCR. This sample has some 200,000 clones, with approximately 79% found just once. Trimming took off 0 bases at V and 4 bases at J, with 27 bases between the two ends. This CDR3 region has 21 residues. Germline-derived CDR1 and CDR2 are MNHEY and SMNVEV (reference sequence). V is TRBV27 and J is TRBJ1-4, with TRBD1 as a possible D gene (6 bases). This TCR came from a young man with active or convalescent COVID-19. The material sequenced was peripheral blood. The CDR3 bases are TGTGCCAGCAGTTTATCGGGCCCCAGGGGAACCTTCAGAGCGAGTAATGAAAAACTGTTTTTT. The encoded protein is CASSLSGPRGTFRASNEKLFF.